This record concerns one T cell receptor (beta chain) sequence. These data are taken from a study of T-cell reconstitution after alpha-beta-depleted transplantation in children. This CDR3 has 15 residues. With 5 bases clipped from V and 1 base from J, the junction kept 7 bases outside the gene matches. The germline CDR1 and CDR2 sequences are MNHEY and SMNVEV (reference sequence). Preparation of the TCRbeta library involved a method that used unique molecular identifiers. MiXCR, run by TCRdb on the PCR reads, gives a single entry per CDR3 protein. This table has about 610,000 distinct CDR3 sequences, 8% to 11% appearing once.

The receptor's source is a human donor who donated a stem cell graft to a child with acute myeloid leukemia. The chain employs TRBV27 and TRBJ1-1; 7 positions match TRBD1. The specimen comprised PBMCs from the stem cell graft donor, sampled from the stem cell graft. The CDR3 loop reads CASSTLGQRNTEAFF. The CDR3 DNA reads TGTGCCAGCAGTACCTTGGGACAGAGGAACACTGAAGCTTTCTTT.